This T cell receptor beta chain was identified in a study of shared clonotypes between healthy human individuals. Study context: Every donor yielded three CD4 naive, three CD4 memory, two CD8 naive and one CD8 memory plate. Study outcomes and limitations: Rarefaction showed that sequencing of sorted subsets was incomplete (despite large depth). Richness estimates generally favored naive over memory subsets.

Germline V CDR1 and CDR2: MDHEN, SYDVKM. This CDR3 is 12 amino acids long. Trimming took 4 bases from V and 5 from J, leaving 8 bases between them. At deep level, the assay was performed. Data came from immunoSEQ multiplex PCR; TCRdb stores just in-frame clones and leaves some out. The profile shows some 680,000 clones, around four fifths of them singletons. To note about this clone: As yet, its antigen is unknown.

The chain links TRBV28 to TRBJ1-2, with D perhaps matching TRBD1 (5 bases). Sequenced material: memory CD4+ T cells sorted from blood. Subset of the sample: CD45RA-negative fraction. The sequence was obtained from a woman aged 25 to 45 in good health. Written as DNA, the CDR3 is TGTGCCAGCAGTTCACAGGTATATGGCTACACCTTC. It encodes CASSSQVYGYTF.